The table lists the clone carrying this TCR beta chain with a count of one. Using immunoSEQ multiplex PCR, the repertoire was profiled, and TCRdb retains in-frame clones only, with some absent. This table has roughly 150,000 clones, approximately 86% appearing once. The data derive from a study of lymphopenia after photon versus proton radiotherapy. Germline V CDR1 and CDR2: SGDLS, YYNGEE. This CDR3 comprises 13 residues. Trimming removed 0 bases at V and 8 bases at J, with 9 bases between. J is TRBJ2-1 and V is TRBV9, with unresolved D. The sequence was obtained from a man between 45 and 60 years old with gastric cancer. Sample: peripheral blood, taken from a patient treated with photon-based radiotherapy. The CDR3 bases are TGTGCCAGCAGCGTAGCTAATTACGATGAGCAGTTCTTC. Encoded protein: CASSVANYDEQFF.